The clone carrying this T cell receptor (beta chain) was seen more than once but under ten times. Germline lookup yields CDR1 LNHDA and CDR2 SQIVND (reference sequence). The CDR3 has 17 residues. Losses at the gene ends were 5 bases for V and 7 bases for J; bases not matched to a gene: 15. The entry originates in a study of blood T cell repertoires in COVID-19. On the study more broadly: Italy, Spain and the United States were the sources of the convalescent and acute COVID-19 samples. PBMCs, B-cell-depleted T cells, or T cells provided the cDNA or gDNA that made up the material.

In the authors' methods: From reference gene primer amplification, estimates of nucleated cell counts were derived. Sequencing was performed with immunoSEQ multiplex PCR; in TCRdb, only in-frame clones are kept and a portion is missing. V and J calls and clone size are copied from that table; D and trimming were computed from the DNA. This sample has roughly 140,000 clones, with more than 85% found just once. V gene TRBV19 combines with J gene TRBJ1-1, with 11 bases that match TRBD1. The sequence was collected from a woman in her sixties or seventies with acute or convalescent COVID-19. Material: peripheral blood. In DNA form, the CDR3 reads TGTGCCAGTAGTCCGCAGTCATCCGGGACAGGGGGGCTTGAAGCTTTCTTT. Translating gives CASSPQSSGTGGLEAFF.